This T cell receptor (beta chain) was captured in a study of blood T cell repertoires in COVID-19. Study-wide background: Whether acute or convalescent, the COVID-19 samples came from the United States, Italy and Spain. Sample material is recorded as cDNA or gDNA derived from T cells, B-cell-depleted T cells, or PBMCs.

Original methodology: Amplifying reference gene primers gave estimates of nucleated cell counts. Using immunoSEQ multiplex PCR, the repertoire was profiled, and TCRdb retains in-frame clones only, with some absent. V and J calls and clone size follow that table, whereas D and trimming were derived from the DNA. In the table there are 270,000 or so clones, under 90% of which are singletons. J gave up 2 bases and V 5 bases, and 9 bases lay outside the gene matches. CDR3 length equals 17 residues. The germline gives CDR1 SEHNR, CDR2 FQNEAQ (reference sequence). The specimen was peripheral blood. This sequence joins TRBV7-9 and TRBJ2-3, with 11 bases matching TRBD2. This TCR was sampled from a woman aged 18 to 35 with acute or convalescent COVID-19. The CDR3 DNA sequence: TGTGCCAGCAGCCCCCTCCGGACTAGCGGGTACACAGATACGCAGTATTTT. This sequence encodes CASSPLRTSGYTDTQYF.